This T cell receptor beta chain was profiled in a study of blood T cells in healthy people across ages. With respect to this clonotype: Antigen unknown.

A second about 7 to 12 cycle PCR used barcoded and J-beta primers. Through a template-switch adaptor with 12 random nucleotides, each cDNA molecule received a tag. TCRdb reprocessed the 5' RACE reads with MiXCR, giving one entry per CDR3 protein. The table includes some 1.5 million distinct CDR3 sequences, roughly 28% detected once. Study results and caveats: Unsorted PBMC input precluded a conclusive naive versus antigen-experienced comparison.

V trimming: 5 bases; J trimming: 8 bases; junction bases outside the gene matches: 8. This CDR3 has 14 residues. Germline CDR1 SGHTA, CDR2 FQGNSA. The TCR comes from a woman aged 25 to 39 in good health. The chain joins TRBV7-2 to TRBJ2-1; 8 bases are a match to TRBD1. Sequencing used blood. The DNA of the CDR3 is TGTGCCAGCAGCACTCTTACAGGGGGTGATGAGCAGTTCTTC. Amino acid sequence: CASSTLTGGDEQFF.